In this sample, the clone carrying this T cell receptor (beta chain) turned up once. V was clipped by 1 base and J by 0 bases, with 16 bases between them. Germline CDR1 is SGHTA and CDR2 is FQGNSA. The CDR3 contains 18 residues. This entry is derived from a study of blood T cell repertoires in COVID-19. Turning to the study itself: T cells, B-cell-depleted T cells, or PBMCs provided the cDNA or gDNA that served as material.

Original processing methods: Nucleated cell number was recorded as an estimate derived from reference gene primer amplification. Clones were read by immunoSEQ multiplex PCR, and TCRdb kept only the in-frame ones, dropping some. From that table come the V and J calls and clone size; the DNA was used to work out D and trimming. The sample carries some 410,000 clones, roughly 90% recorded once. This sequence joins TRBV7-2 and TRBJ1-3, with D perhaps matching TRBD1 (6 bases). Sequencing was carried out using PBMCs or T cells enriched from blood (not recorded which). This receptor was identified in a woman aged 25 to 39 with acute COVID-19. CDR3 sequence: CASSLGPSGHISGNTIYF. CDR3 DNA sequence: TGTGCCAGCAGCTTAGGCCCCTCGGGACATATCTCTGGAAACACCATATATTTT.